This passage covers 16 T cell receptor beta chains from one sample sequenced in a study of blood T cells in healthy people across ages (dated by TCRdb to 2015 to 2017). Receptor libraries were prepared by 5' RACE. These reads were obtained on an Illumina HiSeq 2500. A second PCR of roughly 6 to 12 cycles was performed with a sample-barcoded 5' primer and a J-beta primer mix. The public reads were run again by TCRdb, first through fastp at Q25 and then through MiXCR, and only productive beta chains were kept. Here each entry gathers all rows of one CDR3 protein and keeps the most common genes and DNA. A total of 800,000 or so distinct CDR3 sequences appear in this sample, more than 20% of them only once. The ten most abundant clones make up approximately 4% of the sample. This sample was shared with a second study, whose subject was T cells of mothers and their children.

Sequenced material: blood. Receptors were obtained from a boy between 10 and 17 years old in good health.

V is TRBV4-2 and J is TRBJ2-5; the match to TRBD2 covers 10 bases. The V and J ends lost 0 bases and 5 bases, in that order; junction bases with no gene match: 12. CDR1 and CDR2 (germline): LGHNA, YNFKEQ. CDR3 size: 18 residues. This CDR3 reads CASSQDVTSGLYLETQYF. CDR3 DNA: TGTGCCAGCAGCCAAGATGTGACTAGCGGGTTATACCTGGAGACCCAGTACTTC.

The CDR3, as DNA: TGCAGTGCTAGGATTCCGTTGACGGGAGCTGAAGCTTTCTTT. This gives the protein CSARIPLTGAEAFF. This sequence joins TRBV20-1 and TRBJ1-1; D is unclear. There are 14 residues in the CDR3. Germline CDR1 DFQATT, CDR2 SNEGSKA (reference sequence). V shed 3 bases and J shed 6 bases, with 17 bases lying between them.

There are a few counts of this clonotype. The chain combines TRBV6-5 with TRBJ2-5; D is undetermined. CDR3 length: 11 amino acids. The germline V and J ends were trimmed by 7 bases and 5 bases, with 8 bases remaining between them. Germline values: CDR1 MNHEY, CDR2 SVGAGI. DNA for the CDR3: TGTGCCAGCATTGTGGGTGAGACCCAGTACTTC. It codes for CASIVGETQYF.

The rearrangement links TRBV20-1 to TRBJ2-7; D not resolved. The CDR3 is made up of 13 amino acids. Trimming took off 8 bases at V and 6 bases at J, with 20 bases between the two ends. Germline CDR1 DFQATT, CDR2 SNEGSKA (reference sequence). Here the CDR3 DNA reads TGCAGTCCACGAGAATTCCGTGGGTTCGAGCAGTACTTC. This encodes CSPREFRGFEQYF.

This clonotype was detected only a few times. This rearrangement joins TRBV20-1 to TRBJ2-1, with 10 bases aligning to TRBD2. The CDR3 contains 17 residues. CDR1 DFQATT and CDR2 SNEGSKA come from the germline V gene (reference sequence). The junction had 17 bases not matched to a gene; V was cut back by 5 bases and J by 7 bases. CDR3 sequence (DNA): TGCAGTGCTGATATCCCTACTCTAGCGGGAGTATGGAATGAGCAGTTCTTC. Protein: CSADIPTLAGVWNEQFF.

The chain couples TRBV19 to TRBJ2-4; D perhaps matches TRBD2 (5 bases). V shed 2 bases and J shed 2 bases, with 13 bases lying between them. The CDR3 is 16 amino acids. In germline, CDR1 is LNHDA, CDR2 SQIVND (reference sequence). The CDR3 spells CASSIYSDGTKNIQYF. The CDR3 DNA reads TGTGCCAGTAGTATATACAGCGACGGGACCAAAAACATTCAGTACTTC.

The CDR3 here is CAWSVPGLTYEQYF. The CDR3 DNA is TGTGCCTGGAGTGTACCAGGTTTGACCTACGAGCAGTACTTC. The rearrangement links TRBV30 to TRBJ2-7; D uncertain. This CDR3 spans 14 amino acids. V dropped 0 bases and J dropped 2 bases, with 11 bases sitting between them. The germline CDR1 and CDR2 sequences are GTSNPN and SVGIG (reference sequence).

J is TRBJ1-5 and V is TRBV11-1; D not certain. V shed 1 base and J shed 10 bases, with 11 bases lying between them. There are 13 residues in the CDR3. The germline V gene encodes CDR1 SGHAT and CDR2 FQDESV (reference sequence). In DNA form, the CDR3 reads TGTGCCAGCAGCTTAGATGAAGGACCCCCCCAGCATTTT. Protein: CASSLDEGPPQHF.

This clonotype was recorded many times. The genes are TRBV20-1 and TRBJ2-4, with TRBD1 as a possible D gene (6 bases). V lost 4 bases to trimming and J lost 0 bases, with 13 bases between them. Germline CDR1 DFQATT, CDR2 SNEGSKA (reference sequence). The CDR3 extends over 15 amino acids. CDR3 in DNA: TGCAGTGCTAAAGGACAGATAGTAGCCAAAAACATTCAGTACTTC. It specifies CSAKGQIVAKNIQYF.

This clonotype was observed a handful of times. In DNA form, the CDR3 reads TGCAGCGTTGGGACAGGGGGTAGCGATGGCTACACCTTC. Translated: CSVGTGGSDGYTF. The chain employs TRBV29-1 and TRBJ1-2; 10 bases are a match to TRBD1. V was clipped by 4 bases and J by 6 bases; unmatched bases: 5. This CDR3 region has 13 residues. The germline gives CDR1 SQVTM, CDR2 ANQGSEA.

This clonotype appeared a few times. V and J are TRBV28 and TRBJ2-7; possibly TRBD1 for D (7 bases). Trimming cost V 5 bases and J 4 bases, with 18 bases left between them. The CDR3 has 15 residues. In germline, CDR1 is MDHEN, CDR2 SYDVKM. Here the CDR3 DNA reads TGTGCCAGCAGTACGCAGGGGGGCGGACGGTACGAGCAGTACTTC. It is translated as CASSTQGGGRYEQYF.

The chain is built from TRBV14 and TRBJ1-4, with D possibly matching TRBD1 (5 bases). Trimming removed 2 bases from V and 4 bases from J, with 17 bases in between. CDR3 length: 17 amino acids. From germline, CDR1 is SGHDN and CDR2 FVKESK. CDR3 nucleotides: TGTGCCAGCAGCCAACCCTCGGGGGGACGGATTAATGAAAAACTGTTTTTT. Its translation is CASSQPSGGRINEKLFF.

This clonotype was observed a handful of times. In DNA form, the CDR3 reads TGCGCCAGTTTGGGACAGGGCAACACCGGGGAGCTGTTTTTT. The encoded protein is CASLGQGNTGELFF. V and J are TRBV5-1 and TRBJ2-2, with 9 bases aligning to TRBD1. V lost 8 bases, J lost 2 bases, and 4 bases stayed unmatched. Germline V gene lookup returns CDR1 SGHRS and CDR2 YFSETQ. The CDR3 spans 14 residues.

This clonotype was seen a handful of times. The CDR3 sequence is CASSYLDRVIANTGELFF. In DNA, the CDR3 is TGTGCCAGCAGTTACCTCGACAGGGTAATTGCGAACACCGGGGAGCTGTTTTTT. The rearrangement links TRBV6-5 to TRBJ2-2, with 7 bases lining up with TRBD1. Germline V gene lookup returns CDR1 MNHEY and CDR2 SVGAGI. The CDR3 length is 18 residues. The J segment lost 0 bases and the V segment lost 2 bases, leaving 9 bases of the junction unmatched.

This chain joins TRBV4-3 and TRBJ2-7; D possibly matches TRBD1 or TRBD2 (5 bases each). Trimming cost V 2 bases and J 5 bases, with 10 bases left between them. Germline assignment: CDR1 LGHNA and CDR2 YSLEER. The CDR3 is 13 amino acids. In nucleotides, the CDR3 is TGCGCCAGCAGCCAAAGACGGGGCGACGAGCAGTACTTC. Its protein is CASSQRRGDEQYF.

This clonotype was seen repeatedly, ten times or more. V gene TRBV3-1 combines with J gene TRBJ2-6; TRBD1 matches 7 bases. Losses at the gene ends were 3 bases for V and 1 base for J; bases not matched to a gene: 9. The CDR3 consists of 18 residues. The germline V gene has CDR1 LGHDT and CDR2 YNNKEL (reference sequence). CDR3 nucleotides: TGTGCCAGCAGCCAGCAAGAACTCAGGGGGTCTGGGGCCAACGTCCTGACTTTC. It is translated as CASSQQELRGSGANVLTF.